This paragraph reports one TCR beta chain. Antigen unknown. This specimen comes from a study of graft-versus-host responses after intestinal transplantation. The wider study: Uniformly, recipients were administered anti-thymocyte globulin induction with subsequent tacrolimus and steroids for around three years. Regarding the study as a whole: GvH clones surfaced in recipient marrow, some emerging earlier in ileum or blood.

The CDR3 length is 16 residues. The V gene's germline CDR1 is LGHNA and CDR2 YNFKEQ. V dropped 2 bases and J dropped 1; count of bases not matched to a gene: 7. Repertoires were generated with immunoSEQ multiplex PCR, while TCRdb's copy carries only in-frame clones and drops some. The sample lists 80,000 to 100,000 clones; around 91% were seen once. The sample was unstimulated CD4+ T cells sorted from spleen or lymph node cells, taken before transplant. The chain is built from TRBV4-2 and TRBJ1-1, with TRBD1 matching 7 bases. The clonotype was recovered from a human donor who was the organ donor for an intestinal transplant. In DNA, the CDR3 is TGTGCCAGCAGCCAATCCGGGGACAGACCGAACACTGAAGCTTTCTTT. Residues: CASSQSGDRPNTEAFF.